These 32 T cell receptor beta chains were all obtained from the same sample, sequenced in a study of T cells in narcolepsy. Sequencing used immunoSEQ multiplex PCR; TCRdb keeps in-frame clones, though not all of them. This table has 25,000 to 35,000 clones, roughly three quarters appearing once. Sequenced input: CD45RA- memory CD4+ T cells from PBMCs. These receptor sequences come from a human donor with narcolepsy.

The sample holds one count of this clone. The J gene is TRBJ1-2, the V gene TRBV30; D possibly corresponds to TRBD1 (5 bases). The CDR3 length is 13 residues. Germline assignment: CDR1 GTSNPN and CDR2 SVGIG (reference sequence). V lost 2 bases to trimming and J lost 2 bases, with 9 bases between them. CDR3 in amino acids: CAWSRGVNYGYTF. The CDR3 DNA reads TGTGCCTGGAGTCGGGGGGTGAACTATGGCTACACCTTC.

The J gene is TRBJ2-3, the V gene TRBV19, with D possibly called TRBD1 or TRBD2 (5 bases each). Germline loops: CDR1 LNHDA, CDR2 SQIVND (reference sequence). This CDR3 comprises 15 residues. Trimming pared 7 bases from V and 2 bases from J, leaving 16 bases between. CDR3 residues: CASKGQTGTTDTQYF. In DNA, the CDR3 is TGTGCCAGTAAGGGGCAAACTGGGACCACAGATACGCAGTATTTT.

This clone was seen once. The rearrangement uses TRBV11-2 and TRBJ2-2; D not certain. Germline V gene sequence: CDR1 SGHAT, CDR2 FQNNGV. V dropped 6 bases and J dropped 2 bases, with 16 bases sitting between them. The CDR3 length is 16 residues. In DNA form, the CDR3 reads TGTGCCAGCAGACATAACGTACTGAAAAACACCGGGGAGCTGTTTTTT. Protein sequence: CASRHNVLKNTGELFF.

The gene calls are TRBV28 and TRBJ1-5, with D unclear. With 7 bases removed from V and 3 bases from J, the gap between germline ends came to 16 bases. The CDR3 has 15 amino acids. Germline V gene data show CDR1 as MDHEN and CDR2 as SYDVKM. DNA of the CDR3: TGTGCCAGCACCGAACGGCCCGGACCCAATCAGCCCCAGCATTTT. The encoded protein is CASTERPGPNQPQHF. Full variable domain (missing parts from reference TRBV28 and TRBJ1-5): DVKVTQSSRYLVKRTGEKVFLECVQDMDHENMFWYRQDPGLGLRLIYFSYDVKMKEKGDIPEGYSVSREKKERFSLILESASTNQTSMYLCASTERPGPNQPQHFGDGTRLSIL.

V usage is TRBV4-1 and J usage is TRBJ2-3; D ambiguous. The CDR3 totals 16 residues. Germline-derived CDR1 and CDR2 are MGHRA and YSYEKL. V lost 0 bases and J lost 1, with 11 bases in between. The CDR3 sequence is CASSQEWGSGTDTQYF. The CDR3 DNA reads TGCGCCAGCAGCCAAGAATGGGGTTCTGGCACAGATACGCAGTATTTT.

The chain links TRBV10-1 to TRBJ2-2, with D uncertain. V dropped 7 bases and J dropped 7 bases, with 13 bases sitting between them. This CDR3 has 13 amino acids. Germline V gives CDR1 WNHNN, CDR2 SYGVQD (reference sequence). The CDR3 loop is CASMGSLNGELFF. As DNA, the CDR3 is TGCGCCAGCATGGGTAGCTTGAACGGGGAGCTGTTTTTT.

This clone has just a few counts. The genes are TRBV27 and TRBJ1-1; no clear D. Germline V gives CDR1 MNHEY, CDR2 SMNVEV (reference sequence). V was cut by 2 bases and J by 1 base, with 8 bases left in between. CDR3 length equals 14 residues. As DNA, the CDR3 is TGTGCCAGCAGTTTAGGACGGGAGAACACTGAAGCTTTCTTT. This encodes CASSLGRENTEAFF.

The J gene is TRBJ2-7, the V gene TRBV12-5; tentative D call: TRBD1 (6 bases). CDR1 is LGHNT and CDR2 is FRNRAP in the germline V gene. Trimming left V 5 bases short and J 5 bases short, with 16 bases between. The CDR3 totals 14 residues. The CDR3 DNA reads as TGTGCTAGTGGTCGATACCGGGACATCAACGAGCAGTACTTC. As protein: CASGRYRDINEQYF.

CDR3 amino acids: CAISAGQGLGNTEAFF. The DNA for the CDR3 is TGTGCCATCAGTGCGGGACAGGGGTTGGGGAACACTGAAGCTTTCTTT. The V call is TRBV10-3, the J call TRBJ1-1; 10 bases line up with TRBD1. Unmatched junction bases numbered 6, after V lost 4 bases and J lost 1 base. This CDR3 is 16 amino acids long. Per the germline V gene, CDR1 is ENHRY and CDR2 is SYGVKD.

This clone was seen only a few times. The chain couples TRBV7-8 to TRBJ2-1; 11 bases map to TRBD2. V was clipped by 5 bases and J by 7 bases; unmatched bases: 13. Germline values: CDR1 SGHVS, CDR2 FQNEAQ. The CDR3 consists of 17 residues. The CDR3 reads CASSLTTSGSIQNEQFF. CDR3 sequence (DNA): TGTGCCAGCAGCCTGACTACTAGCGGGAGTATTCAGAATGAGCAGTTCTTC.

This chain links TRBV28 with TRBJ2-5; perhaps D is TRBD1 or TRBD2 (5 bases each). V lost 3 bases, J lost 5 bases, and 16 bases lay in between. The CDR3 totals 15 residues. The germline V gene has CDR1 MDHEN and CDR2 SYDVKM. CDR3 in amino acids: CASSFKGKGAETQYF. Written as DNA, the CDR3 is TGTGCCAGCAGTTTTAAGGGGAAGGGAGCGGAGACCCAGTACTTC.

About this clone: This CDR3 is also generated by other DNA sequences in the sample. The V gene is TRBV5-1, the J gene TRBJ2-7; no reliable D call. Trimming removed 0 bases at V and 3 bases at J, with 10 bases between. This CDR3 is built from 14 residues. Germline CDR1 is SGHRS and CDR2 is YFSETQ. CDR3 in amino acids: CASSLAAGNYEQYF. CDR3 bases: TGCGCCAGCAGCTTGGCCGCCGGAAACTACGAGCAGTACTTC. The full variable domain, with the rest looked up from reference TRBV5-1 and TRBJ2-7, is KAGVTQTPRYLIKTRGQQVTLSCSPISGHRSVSWYQQTPGQGLQFLFEYFSETQRNKGNFPGRFSGRQFSNSRSEMNVSTLELGDSALYLCASSLAAGNYEQYFGPGTRLTVT.

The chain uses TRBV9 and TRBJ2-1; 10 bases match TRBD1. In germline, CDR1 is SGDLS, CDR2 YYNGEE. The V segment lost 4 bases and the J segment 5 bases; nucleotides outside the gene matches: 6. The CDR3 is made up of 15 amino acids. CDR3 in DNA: TGTGCCAGCAGCTCGGACAGGGGGGAACACAATGAGCAGTTCTTC. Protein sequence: CASSSDRGEHNEQFF.

This CDR3 reads CSVERGQGTYNEQFF. The CDR3 DNA is TGCAGCGTTGAGAGGGGACAGGGGACCTACAATGAGCAGTTCTTC. This rearrangement joins TRBV29-1 to TRBJ2-1, with TRBD1 matching over 10 bases. The V and J ends lost 3 bases and 2 bases, in that order; junction bases with no gene match: 4. From germline, CDR1 is SQVTM and CDR2 ANQGSEA. The CDR3 sequence is 15 residues long.

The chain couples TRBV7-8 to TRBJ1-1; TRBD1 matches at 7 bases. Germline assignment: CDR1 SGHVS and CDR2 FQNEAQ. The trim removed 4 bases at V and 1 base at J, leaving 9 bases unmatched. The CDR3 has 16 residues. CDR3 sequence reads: CASSSIQDRANTEAFF. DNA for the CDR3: TGTGCCAGCAGCTCCATCCAAGACAGGGCGAACACTGAAGCTTTCTTT. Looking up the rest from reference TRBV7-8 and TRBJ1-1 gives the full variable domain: GAGVSQSPRYKVAKRGQDVALRCDPISGHVSLFWYQQALGQGPEFLTYFQNEAQLDKSGLPSDRFFAERPEGSVSTLKIQRTQQEDSAVYLCASSSIQDRANTEAFFGQGTRLTVV.

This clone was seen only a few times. As DNA, the CDR3 is TGTGCCAGTAGTCGTGCGGGTAATTCACCCCTCCACTTT. As protein: CASSRAGNSPLHF. This chain links TRBV19 with TRBJ1-6; D gene uncertain. The V gene lost 5 bases and the J gene lost 6 bases, with 8 bases spanning the gap. The length of the CDR3 is 13 residues. In germline, CDR1 is LNHDA, CDR2 SQIVND (reference sequence).

CDR3 nucleotides: TGCGCCAGCAGCCACGGACAGAGCTACGAGCAGTACTTC. Translating it yields CASSHGQSYEQYF. The rearrangement links TRBV4-1 to TRBJ2-7; maybe TRBD1 (6 bases). This CDR3 region has 13 residues. With 3 bases removed from V and 3 bases from J, the gap between germline ends came to 9 bases. In germline, CDR1 is MGHRA, CDR2 YSYEKL.

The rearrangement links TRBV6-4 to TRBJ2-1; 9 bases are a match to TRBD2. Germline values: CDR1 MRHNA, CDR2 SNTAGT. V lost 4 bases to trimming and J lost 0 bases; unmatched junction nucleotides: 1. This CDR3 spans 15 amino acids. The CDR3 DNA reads TGTGCCAGCAGTGTTAGCGGGAGCTCCTACAATGAGCAGTTCTTC. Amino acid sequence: CASSVSGSSYNEQFF.

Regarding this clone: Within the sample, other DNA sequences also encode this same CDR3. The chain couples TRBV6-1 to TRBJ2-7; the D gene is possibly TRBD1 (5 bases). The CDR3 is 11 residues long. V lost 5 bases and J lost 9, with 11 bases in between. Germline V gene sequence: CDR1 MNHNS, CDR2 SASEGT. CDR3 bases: TGTGCCAGCAGTCAGGGTAGGGGGCAGTACTTC. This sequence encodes CASSQGRGQYF.

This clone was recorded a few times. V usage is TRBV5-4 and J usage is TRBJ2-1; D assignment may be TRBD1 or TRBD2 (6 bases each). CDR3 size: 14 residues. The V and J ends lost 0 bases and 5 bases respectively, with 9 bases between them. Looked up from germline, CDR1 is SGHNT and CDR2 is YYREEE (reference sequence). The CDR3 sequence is CASSLVGGHNEQFF. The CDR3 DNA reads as TGTGCCAGCAGCTTGGTCGGGGGCCACAATGAGCAGTTCTTC.

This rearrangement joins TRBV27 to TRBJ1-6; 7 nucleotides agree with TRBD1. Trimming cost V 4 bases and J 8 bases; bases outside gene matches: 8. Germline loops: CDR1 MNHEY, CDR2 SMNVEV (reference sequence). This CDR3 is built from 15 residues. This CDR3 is CASSYLGQGDSPLHF. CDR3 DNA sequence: TGTGCCAGCAGTTACTTGGGGCAGGGGGATTCACCCCTCCACTTT.

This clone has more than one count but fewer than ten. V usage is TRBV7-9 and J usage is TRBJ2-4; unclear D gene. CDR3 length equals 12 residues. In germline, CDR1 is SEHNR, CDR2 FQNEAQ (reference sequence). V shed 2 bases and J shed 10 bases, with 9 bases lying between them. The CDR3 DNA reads TGTGCCAGCAGCTTACTCGACGGAATTCAGTACTTC. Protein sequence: CASSLLDGIQYF.

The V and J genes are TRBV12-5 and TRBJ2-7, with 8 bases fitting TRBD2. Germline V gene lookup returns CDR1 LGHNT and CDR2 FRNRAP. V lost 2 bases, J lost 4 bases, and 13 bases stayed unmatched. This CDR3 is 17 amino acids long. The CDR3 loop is CASGLFPSGGKLYEQYF. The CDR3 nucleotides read TGTGCTAGTGGTTTGTTCCCCAGCGGGGGAAAGCTATACGAGCAGTACTTC.

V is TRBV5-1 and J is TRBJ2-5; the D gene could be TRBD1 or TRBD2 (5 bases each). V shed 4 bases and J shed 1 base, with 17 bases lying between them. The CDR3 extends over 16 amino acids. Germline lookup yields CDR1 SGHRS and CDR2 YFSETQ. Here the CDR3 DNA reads TGCGCCAGCAGCCCTTTAGGGGTAAGCGGCCAAGAGACCCAGTACTTC. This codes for CASSPLGVSGQETQYF.

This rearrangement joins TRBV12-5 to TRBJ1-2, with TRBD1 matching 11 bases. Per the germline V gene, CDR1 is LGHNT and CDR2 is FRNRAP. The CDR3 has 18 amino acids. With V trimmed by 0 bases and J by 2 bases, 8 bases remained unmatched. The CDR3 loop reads CASGLVLWTGGVNYGYTF. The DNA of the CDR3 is TGTGCTAGTGGTTTGGTACTGTGGACAGGGGGCGTCAACTATGGCTACACCTTC.

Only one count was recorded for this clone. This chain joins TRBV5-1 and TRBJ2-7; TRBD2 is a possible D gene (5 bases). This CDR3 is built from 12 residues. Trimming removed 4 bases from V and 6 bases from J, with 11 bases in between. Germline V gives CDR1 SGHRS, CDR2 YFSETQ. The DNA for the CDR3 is TGCGCCAGCAGCCCAACTAGAGGCGAGCAGTACTTC. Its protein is CASSPTRGEQYF.

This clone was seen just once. The CDR3 sequence is CASSIDFRGDNEQFF. The CDR3 nucleotides read TGTGCCAGTAGTATAGATTTTAGAGGGGACAATGAGCAGTTCTTC. The chain employs TRBV19 and TRBJ2-1; D tentatively fits TRBD1 or TRBD2 (5 bases each). CDR1 is LNHDA, CDR2 SQIVND, per germline (reference sequence). The V end was cut by 0 bases, the J end by 5 bases, with 11 bases between. The length of the CDR3 is 15 residues.

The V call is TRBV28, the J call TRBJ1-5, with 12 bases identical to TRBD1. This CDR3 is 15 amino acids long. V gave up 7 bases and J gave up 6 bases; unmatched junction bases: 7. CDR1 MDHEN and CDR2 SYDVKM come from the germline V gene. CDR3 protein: CASIGTGGFGQPQHF. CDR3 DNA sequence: TGTGCCAGCATTGGGACAGGGGGCTTCGGTCAGCCCCAGCATTTT.

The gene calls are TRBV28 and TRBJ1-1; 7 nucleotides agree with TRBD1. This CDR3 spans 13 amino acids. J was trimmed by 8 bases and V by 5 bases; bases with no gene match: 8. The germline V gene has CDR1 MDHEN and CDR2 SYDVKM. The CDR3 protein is CASSTTRGVEAFF. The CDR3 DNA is TGTGCCAGCAGTACCACCAGGGGGGTAGAAGCTTTCTTT.

Here the CDR3 reads CAWSVFRSGNTIYF. CDR3 sequence (DNA): TGTGCCTGGAGTGTATTCAGATCTGGAAACACCATATATTTT. V is TRBV30 and J is TRBJ1-3, with D unclear. V was shortened by 0 bases and J by 1 base, with 7 bases between the two germline ends. The CDR3 sequence is 14 residues long. The V gene's germline CDR1 is GTSNPN and CDR2 SVGIG (reference sequence).

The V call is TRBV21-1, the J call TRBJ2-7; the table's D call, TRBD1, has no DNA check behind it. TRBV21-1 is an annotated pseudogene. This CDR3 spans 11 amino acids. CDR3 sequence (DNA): TGTGCCAGACCGACAGGGTCCGAGCAGTACTTC. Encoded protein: CARPTGSEQYF.

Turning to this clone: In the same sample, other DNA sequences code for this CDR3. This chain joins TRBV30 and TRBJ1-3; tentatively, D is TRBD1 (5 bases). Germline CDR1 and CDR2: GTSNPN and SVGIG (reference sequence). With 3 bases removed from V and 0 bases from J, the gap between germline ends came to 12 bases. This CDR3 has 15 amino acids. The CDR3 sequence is CAWSRDSGSGNTIYF. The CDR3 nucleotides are TGTGCCTGGAGCCGGGACTCAGGCTCTGGAAACACCATATATTTT. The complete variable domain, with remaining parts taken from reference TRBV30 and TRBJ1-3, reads SQTIHQWPATLVQPVGSPLSLECTVEGTSNPNLYWYRQAAGRGLQLLFYSVGIGQISSEVPQNLSASRPQDRQFILSSKKLLLSDSGFYLCAWSRDSGSGNTIYFGEGSWLTVV.